The 24 T cell receptor beta chains reported below all come from one sample, sequenced in a study of blood T cell repertoires in COVID-19. Produced via immunoSEQ multiplex PCR; TCRdb's table is partial and in-frame only. The sample includes approximately 300,000 clones, over 80% of them seen just once. Sequenced material: peripheral blood. These receptors were taken from a woman in her fifties or sixties with active or convalescent COVID-19.

The rearrangement uses TRBV30 and TRBJ2-7, with unresolved D. This CDR3 has 15 residues. In germline, CDR1 is GTSNPN, CDR2 SVGIG (reference sequence). V shed 3 bases and J shed 3 bases, with 18 bases lying between them. The CDR3 region is CAWREPGLRVYEQYF. CDR3 nucleotide sequence: TGTGCCTGGAGAGAACCGGGTCTTCGGGTCTACGAGCAGTACTTC.

The V and J genes are TRBV29-1 and TRBJ2-7; no definite D call. The CDR3 sequence is 12 residues long. Trimming stripped 5 bases from V and 2 bases from J, with 10 bases between. CDR1 is SQVTM and CDR2 is ANQGSEA in the germline V gene. DNA of the CDR3: TGCAGCGTTCGCGTTATTACCTACGAGCAGTACTTC. Its protein product is CSVRVITYEQYF.

J is TRBJ2-5 and V is TRBV10-1; 7 bases align to TRBD2. CDR1 and CDR2 from the germline V gene are WNHNN and SYGVQD (reference sequence). V gave up 0 bases and J gave up 5 bases; unmatched junction bases: 0. The CDR3 is 13 residues long. CDR3 DNA sequence: TGCGCCAGCAGTGAGTCGGGAGGGGAGACCCAGTACTTC. This encodes CASSESGGETQYF.

This clone was detected once. The chain links TRBV19 to TRBJ1-1, with D uncertain. V gave up 7 bases and J gave up 2 bases, with 14 bases separating them. Germline CDR1 reads LNHDA; CDR2 reads SQIVND (reference sequence). This CDR3 is 14 amino acids long. The DNA of the CDR3 is TGTGCCAGTAATATCAGGCCCGATAACACTGAAGCTTTCTTT. This translates into CASNIRPDNTEAFF.

This chain uses TRBV12-2 with TRBJ1-2. TRBV12-2 is flagged as a pseudogene. The CDR3 totals 11 residues. The CDR3 DNA follows: TGTGCAAGTCGACGGGAATTCGGCTACACCTTC. This codes for CASRREFGYTF.

The chain recombines TRBV5-1 with TRBJ1-1; possibly TRBD1 for D (6 bases). Per the germline V gene, CDR1 is SGHRS and CDR2 is YFSETQ. The CDR3 is 14 residues long. V lost 9 bases, J lost 4 bases, and 19 bases lay in between. CDR3 DNA sequence: TGCGCCACCAAACCAGGGGTTCAAGGCACTGAAGCTTTCTTT. Its translation: CATKPGVQGTEAFF.

This clone was detected a few times. CDR3 residues: CATSRGPGTGDNEQFF. CDR3 DNA sequence: TGTGCCACCAGCAGAGGGCCCGGGACAGGGGACAATGAGCAGTTCTTC. V gene TRBV15 combines with J gene TRBJ2-1, with TRBD1 identical over 10 bases. Per the germline V gene, CDR1 is LNHNV and CDR2 is YYDKDF (reference sequence). This CDR3 region has 16 residues. After removal of 1 base from V and 5 bases from J, the junction contained 5 bases not matched to a gene.

The rearrangement joins TRBV6-5 to TRBJ1-6; 9 bases are a match to TRBD1. Germline V gene lookup returns CDR1 MNHEY and CDR2 SVGAGI. J gave up 7 bases and V 4 bases, and 2 bases lay outside the gene matches. This CDR3 has 14 residues. CDR3 DNA sequence: TGTGCCAGCAGTTTGGACAGGGGAAATTCACCCCTCCACTTT. Protein product: CASSLDRGNSPLHF.

This chain uses TRBV7-8 with TRBJ2-1, with 7 bases matching TRBD2. The CDR3 is 14 residues long. Per germline, CDR1 SGHVS and CDR2 FQNEAQ. J was trimmed by 2 bases and V by 5 bases; bases with no gene match: 3. The CDR3, as DNA: TGTGCCAGCAGCGGGAGGGCCCCCTACAATGAGCAGTTCTTC. It translates to CASSGRAPYNEQFF.

The chain recombines TRBV11-1 with TRBJ2-7; 10 nucleotides match TRBD2. The J segment lost 5 bases and the V segment lost 7 bases, leaving 11 bases of the junction unmatched. This CDR3 has 15 residues. Germline V lookup: CDR1 SGHAT, CDR2 FQDESV (reference sequence). This chain's CDR3 is CASNPSGRARHEQYF. Written as DNA, the CDR3 is TGTGCCAGCAACCCAAGCGGGAGGGCCCGCCACGAGCAGTACTTC.

This clone has more than one count but fewer than ten. V and J are TRBV5-5 and TRBJ1-1; TRBD1 agrees at 7 bases. Germline assignment: CDR1 SGHKS and CDR2 YYEKEE (reference sequence). With 4 bases clipped from V and 4 bases from J, the junction kept 7 bases outside the gene matches. The CDR3 has 14 amino acids. The CDR3 here is CASSTRDSTTEAFF. CDR3 sequence (DNA): TGTGCCAGCAGCACACGGGACAGTACCACTGAAGCTTTCTTT.

This clone was counted many times. The chain recombines TRBV7-2 with TRBJ1-5; TRBD1 is a possible D gene (6 bases). V shed 8 bases and J shed 2 bases, with 16 bases lying between them. Germline V CDR1 and CDR2: SGHTA, FQGNSA. The CDR3 has 15 amino acids. The CDR3 region is CASGLNRDRNQPQHF. The CDR3 DNA reads TGTGCCAGCGGACTTAACAGGGATCGCAATCAGCCCCAGCATTTT.

This rearrangement joins TRBV24-1 to TRBJ2-2, with D possibly TRBD1 on 7 matching bases. The CDR3 totals 15 residues. The germline gives CDR1 KGHDR, CDR2 SFDVKD. The germline V and J ends were trimmed by 1 base and 8 bases, with 13 bases remaining between them. CDR3 region: CATSDFRGRSGELFF. The CDR3 region has the DNA TGTGCCACCAGTGATTTCAGGGGGAGGTCTGGGGAGCTGTTTTTT.

The chain joins TRBV5-5 to TRBJ2-3; D perhaps matches TRBD2 (5 bases). Germline V gives CDR1 SGHKS, CDR2 YYEKEE (reference sequence). The CDR3 totals 16 residues. V was trimmed by 0 bases and J by 5 bases, leaving 16 bases between them. The CDR3 sequence: CASSLVVGLGGDTQYF. In DNA, the CDR3 is TGTGCCAGCAGCTTGGTCGTCGGACTGGGCGGAGATACGCAGTATTTT.

The V call is TRBV19, the J call TRBJ1-2, with TRBD1 matching 8 bases. The germline gives CDR1 LNHDA, CDR2 SQIVND (reference sequence). The CDR3 consists of 16 residues. After removal of 4 bases from V and 7 bases from J, the junction contained 14 bases not matched to a gene. CDR3 in DNA: TGTGCCAGTAGTAACCCCCGCGACAGGGGCGCCTCTGGCTACACCTTC. Amino acid sequence: CASSNPRDRGASGYTF.

V and J are TRBV5-6 and TRBJ2-5, with D possibly being TRBD2 (5 bases). The CDR3 contains 14 residues. The V and J ends lost 1 base and 5 bases respectively, with 12 bases between them. Germline V gene sequence: CDR1 SGHDT, CDR2 YYEEEE. The CDR3 protein is CASSLRRALETQYF. The DNA for the CDR3 is TGTGCCAGCAGCTTGAGGCGGGCGCTGGAGACCCAGTACTTC. The variable domain in full, with the rest retrieved from reference TRBV5-6 and TRBJ2-5, is DAGVTQSPTHLIKTRGQQVTLRCSPKSGHDTVSWYQQALGQGPQFIFQYYEEEERQRGNFPDRFSGHQFPNYSSELNVNALLLGDSALYLCASSLRRALETQYFGPGTRLLVL.

This rearrangement joins TRBV4-2 to TRBJ2-2, with TRBD2 matching 9 bases. CDR1 and CDR2 from the germline V gene are LGHNA and YNFKEQ. Trimming removed 4 bases from V and 3 bases from J; junction bases left unmatched: 3. The CDR3 is 15 amino acids. CDR3 nucleotides: TGTGCCAGCAGCCCTAGCGGGATTGACACCGGGGAGCTGTTTTTT. As protein: CASSPSGIDTGELFF.

This chain connects TRBV7-9 to TRBJ2-2; 14 nucleotides match TRBD2. There are 18 residues in the CDR3. After removal of 3 bases from V and 3 bases from J, the junction contained 6 bases not matched to a gene. Germline CDR1 SEHNR, CDR2 FQNEAQ (reference sequence). The CDR3 here is CASSLGLAGAVDTGELFF. For the CDR3, the DNA is TGTGCCAGCAGCTTGGGACTAGCGGGAGCTGTTGACACCGGGGAGCTGTTTTTT.

In DNA, the CDR3 is TGTGCCAGCAGTGACACCTGGACTAGCGGGAGCACAGATACGCAGTATTTT. Protein: CASSDTWTSGSTDTQYF. The V and J genes are TRBV6-1 and TRBJ2-3; TRBD2 matches at 11 bases. The V gene's germline CDR1 is MNHNS and CDR2 SASEGT. The CDR3 length is 17 residues. Trimming at V came to 3 bases and at J to 0 bases, leaving 5 bases not matched to a gene.

This clone was seen repeatedly, ten times or more. The J gene is TRBJ2-1, the V gene TRBV7-9, with 10 bases lining up with TRBD2. Germline CDR1 and CDR2: SEHNR and FQNEAQ (reference sequence). This CDR3 comprises 18 residues. V trimming: 2 bases; J trimming: 7 bases; junction bases outside the gene matches: 14. The DNA for the CDR3 is TGTGCCAGCAGCTTAAAGTCCCGGACTAGCGGATTGAGGAATGAGCAGTTCTTC. Its translation: CASSLKSRTSGLRNEQFF.

The genes are TRBV4-2 and TRBJ2-2; no clear D. Trimming stripped 2 bases from V and 4 bases from J, with 8 bases between. The CDR3 contains 14 residues. CDR1 is LGHNA and CDR2 is YNFKEQ in the germline V gene. The CDR3 nucleotides read TGTGCCAGCAGCCAACTAGACTCCACCGGGGAGCTGTTTTTT. Translation gives CASSQLDSTGELFF.

In its sample, this clone was seen a few times. The chain is built from TRBV5-1 and TRBJ1-1; D not certain. Germline V lookup: CDR1 SGHRS, CDR2 YFSETQ. The CDR3 spans 16 residues. V was clipped by 0 bases and J by 7 bases, with 19 bases between them. The CDR3 here is CASSLARSTEVSEAFF. The CDR3 bases are TGCGCCAGCAGCTTGGCCAGGTCAACGGAGGTCAGTGAAGCTTTCTTT.

This clone has just one count. A read error may explain this, as a much larger clone is one base away. The V gene is TRBV7-3, the J gene TRBJ1-1, with D unclear. The V end was cut by 5 bases, the J end by 1 base, with 8 bases between. Germline V gene sequence: CDR1 SGHTA, CDR2 FQGTGA. The CDR3 sequence is 13 residues long. CDR3 nucleotide sequence: TGTGCCAGCAGCGTGGAGGGGAACACTGAAGCTTTCTTT. Residues: CASSVEGNTEAFF.

This chain joins TRBV19 and TRBJ2-7, with D tentatively TRBD1 (6 bases). CDR1 and CDR2 (germline): LNHDA, SQIVND (reference sequence). CDR3 length equals 13 residues. Deletions cut 5 bases from V and 6 bases from J, with 14 bases between. The CDR3 nucleotides read TGTGCCAGTAGTCCCCGGACAGTTGGCGAGCAGTACTTC. Amino acid sequence: CASSPRTVGEQYF.